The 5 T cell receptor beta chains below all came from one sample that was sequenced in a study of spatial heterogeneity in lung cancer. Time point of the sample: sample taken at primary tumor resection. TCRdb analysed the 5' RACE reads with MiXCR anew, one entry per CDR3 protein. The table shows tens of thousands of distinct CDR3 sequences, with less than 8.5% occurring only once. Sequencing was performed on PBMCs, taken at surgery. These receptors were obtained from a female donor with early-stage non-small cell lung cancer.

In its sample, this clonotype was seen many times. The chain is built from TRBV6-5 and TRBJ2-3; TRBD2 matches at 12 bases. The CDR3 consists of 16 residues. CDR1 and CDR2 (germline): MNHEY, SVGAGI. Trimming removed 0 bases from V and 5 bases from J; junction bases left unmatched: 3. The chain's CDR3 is CASSYSGTSGLDTQYF. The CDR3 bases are TGTGCCAGCAGTTACTCAGGGACTAGCGGGTTAGATACGCAGTATTTT.

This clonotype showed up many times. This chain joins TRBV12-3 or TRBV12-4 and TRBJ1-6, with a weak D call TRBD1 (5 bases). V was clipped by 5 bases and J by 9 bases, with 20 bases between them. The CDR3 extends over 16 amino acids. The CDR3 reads CASSPSFGGFSSPLHF. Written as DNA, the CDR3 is TGTGCCAGCAGTCCTTCCTTTGGGGGGTTTAGTTCACCCCTCCACTTT.

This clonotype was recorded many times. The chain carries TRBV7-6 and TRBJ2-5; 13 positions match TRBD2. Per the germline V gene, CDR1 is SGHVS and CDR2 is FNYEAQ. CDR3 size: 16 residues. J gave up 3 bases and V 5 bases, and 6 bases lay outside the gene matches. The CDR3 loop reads CASSHTLAGGEETQYF. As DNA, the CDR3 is TGTGCCAGCAGCCATACACTAGCGGGAGGGGAAGAGACCCAGTACTTC.

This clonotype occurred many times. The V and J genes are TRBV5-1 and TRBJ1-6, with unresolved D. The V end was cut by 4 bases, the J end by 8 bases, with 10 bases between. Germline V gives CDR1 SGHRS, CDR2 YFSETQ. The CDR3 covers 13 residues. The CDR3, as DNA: TGCGCCAGCAGCCTAGGAAGGGATTCACCCCTCCACTTT. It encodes CASSLGRDSPLHF.

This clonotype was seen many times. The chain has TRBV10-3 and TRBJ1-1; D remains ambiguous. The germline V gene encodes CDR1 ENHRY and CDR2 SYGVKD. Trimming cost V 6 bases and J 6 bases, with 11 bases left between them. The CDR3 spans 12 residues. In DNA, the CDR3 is TGTGCCATCAGAGCCGGGTCGGCTGAAGCTTTCTTT. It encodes CAIRAGSAEAFF.